This T cell receptor beta chain comes out of a study of graft-versus-host responses after intestinal transplantation. About the study: Tacrolimus and steroids were given for two to four years to all recipients after anti-thymocyte globulin induction.

CDR3 length: 12 amino acids. Germline V gene lookup returns CDR1 MNHEY and CDR2 SVGAGI. The germline V and J ends were trimmed by 8 bases and 7 bases, with 14 bases remaining between them. This table comes from immunoSEQ multiplex PCR, and its TCRdb copy is limited to in-frame clones, with some not included. The repertoire consists of 9,500 to 15,000 clones, with 93% occurring once and the leading ten covering 20% to 25%. This receptor was taken from a human patient who received an intestinal transplant, so some T cells may come from the graft donor. The chain joins TRBV6-5 to TRBJ1-1; weak D call: TRBD1 (6 bases). The source material was PBMCs, sampled around 110 days after intestinal transplant. In nucleotides, the CDR3 is TGTGCCAGCGGAAGGGGGGGGTTTGAAGCTTTCTTT. The encoded protein is CASGRGGFEAFF.